Presented here are 29 T cell receptor beta chains from one specimen sequenced in a study of cytomegalovirus exposure and HLA in healthy donors. PCR primers comprised 60 Vbeta and 13 Jbeta primers. Some clones are missing from TCRdb's copy, which holds only in-frame ones; the method was immunoSEQ multiplex PCR. Its clone listing holds about 130,000 clones. Material for sequencing was PBMCs. The origin of the receptors is a man younger than 35 in good health and CMV-seronegative.

This sequence joins TRBV4-3 and TRBJ2-5; D gene uncertain. Germline values: CDR1 LGHNA, CDR2 YSLEER. Trimming cost V 0 bases and J 3 bases, with 14 bases left between them. The CDR3 has 16 amino acids. CDR3 region: CASSQDVGQLKETQYF. The CDR3 nucleotides read TGCGCCAGCAGCCAAGATGTGGGCCAGCTCAAAGAGACCCAGTACTTC.

The V gene is TRBV5-5, the J gene TRBJ1-2, with D perhaps matching TRBD1 (5 bases). Germline V gene sequence: CDR1 SGHKS, CDR2 YYEKEE (reference sequence). Trimming cost V 0 bases and J 11 bases, with 14 bases left between them. CDR3 size: 13 residues. CDR3 nucleotides: TGTGCCAGCAGCTTGGACCCAGGGCGGGGGTACACCTTC. It translates to CASSLDPGRGYTF.

The rearrangement joins TRBV14 to TRBJ2-3; no reliable D call. The CDR3 has 15 amino acids. The V gene lost 1 base and the J gene lost 2 bases, with 10 bases spanning the gap. Per the germline V gene, CDR1 is SGHDN and CDR2 is FVKESK. This CDR3 is CASSQGDTYTDTQYF. CDR3 coding DNA: TGTGCCAGCAGCCAAGGTGACACTTACACAGATACGCAGTATTTT.

V usage is TRBV7-9 and J usage is TRBJ1-3; D gene unclear. Germline CDR1 reads SEHNR; CDR2 reads FQNEAQ (reference sequence). The CDR3 is made up of 14 amino acids. Trimming stripped 1 base from V and 2 bases from J, with 6 bases between. The CDR3 region is CASSLETAGNTIYF. CDR3 bases: TGTGCCAGCAGCTTAGAAACAGCTGGAAACACCATATATTTT.

The chain uses TRBV10-3 and TRBJ2-1; 8 nucleotides agree with TRBD2. The CDR3 has 13 residues. J gave up 4 bases and V 6 bases, and 2 bases lay outside the gene matches. The germline V gene has CDR1 ENHRY and CDR2 SYGVKD. CDR3 in amino acids: CAISGGVYNEQFF. Here the CDR3 DNA reads TGTGCCATCAGCGGGGGGGTTTACAATGAGCAGTTCTTC.

The rearrangement joins TRBV7-3 to TRBJ2-3; 7 bases are a match to TRBD2. The CDR3 extends over 15 amino acids. Trimming cost V 4 bases and J 1 base; bases outside gene matches: 5. Germline loops: CDR1 SGHTA, CDR2 FQGTGA. The CDR3: CASSSWGRGTDTQYF. CDR3 bases: TGTGCCAGCAGCTCCTGGGGGAGGGGCACAGATACGCAGTATTTT.

The chain joins TRBV4-3 to TRBJ2-2, with D perhaps TRBD2 (5 bases). Trimming cost V 3 bases and J 3 bases, with 14 bases left between them. Germline V gene lookup returns CDR1 LGHNA and CDR2 YSLEER. The CDR3 runs to 16 residues. The chain's CDR3 is CASSQAGGSYTGELFF. CDR3 DNA: TGCGCCAGCAGCCAGGCGGGCGGGTCTTACACCGGGGAGCTGTTTTTT.

This chain links TRBV5-1 with TRBJ2-5, with a tentative D call TRBD2 (5 bases). V was shortened by 4 bases and J by 2 bases, with 9 bases between the two germline ends. The CDR3 extends over 13 amino acids. The germline V gene has CDR1 SGHRS and CDR2 YFSETQ. CDR3 nucleotide sequence: TGCGCCAGCAGCGTACTAGGACAAGAGACCCAGTACTTC. It is translated as CASSVLGQETQYF.

The rearrangement joins TRBV28 to TRBJ2-1; 8 nucleotides align to TRBD2. CDR3 length: 16 residues. The germline V gene encodes CDR1 MDHEN and CDR2 SYDVKM. Trimming cost V 5 bases and J 2 bases; bases outside gene matches: 8. The CDR3 coding sequence is TGTGCCAGCAGTCCTTATAGCGGGGATACCTACAATGAGCAGTTCTTC. Encoded protein: CASSPYSGDTYNEQFF.

This chain links TRBV7-9 with TRBJ1-4; possible D gene TRBD1, 6 bases. V gave up 7 bases and J gave up 7 bases, with 22 bases separating them. From germline, CDR1 is SEHNR and CDR2 FQNEAQ (reference sequence). The CDR3 has 16 residues. CDR3: CASTGWDKHKIEKLFF. DNA of the CDR3: TGTGCCAGCACAGGATGGGACAAACATAAGATTGAAAAACTGTTTTTT.

The chain joins TRBV10-3 to TRBJ2-2; 12 bases are shared with TRBD2. This CDR3 is built from 17 residues. V gave up 4 bases and J gave up 5 bases; unmatched junction bases: 8. Germline V lookup: CDR1 ENHRY, CDR2 SYGVKD. The CDR3 sequence: CAISATSGGSGTGELFF. CDR3 in DNA: TGTGCCATCAGTGCGACTAGCGGGGGCTCGGGGACCGGGGAGCTGTTTTTT.

The chain carries TRBV4-1 and TRBJ2-3, with TRBD1 identical over 9 bases. Trimming removed 1 base from V and 2 bases from J; junction bases left unmatched: 4. The germline CDR1 and CDR2 sequences are MGHRA and YSYEKL. The CDR3 runs to 16 residues. CDR3 nucleotide sequence: TGCGCCAGCAGCCAAGTCCGGACAGGGGCCACAGATACGCAGTATTTT. As protein: CASSQVRTGATDTQYF.

The chain links TRBV30 to TRBJ1-4; 9 bases match TRBD1. CDR1 is GTSNPN, CDR2 SVGIG, per germline (reference sequence). Trimming cost V 5 bases and J 8 bases; bases outside gene matches: 3. The CDR3 sequence is 12 residues long. This CDR3 is CAWGTGKEKLFF. The CDR3 nucleotides are TGTGCCTGGGGGACAGGGAAAGAAAAACTGTTTTTT.

This rearrangement joins TRBV4-1 to TRBJ1-2, with 8 bases identical to TRBD1. Germline loops: CDR1 MGHRA, CDR2 YSYEKL. The CDR3 contains 16 residues. After removal of 0 bases from V and 5 bases from J, the junction contained 8 bases not matched to a gene. The CDR3 loop reads CASSQERGTGSYGYTF. DNA for the CDR3: TGCGCCAGCAGCCAAGAAAGGGGGACAGGATCTTATGGCTACACCTTC.

The chain recombines TRBV5-6 with TRBJ1-5; possible D gene TRBD1, 5 bases. V lost 2 bases, J lost 3 bases, and 9 bases lay in between. Germline assignment: CDR1 SGHDT and CDR2 YYEEEE. The CDR3 consists of 14 residues. CDR3 protein: CASSLGRVNQPQHF. Written as DNA, the CDR3 is TGTGCCAGCAGCTTAGGCAGGGTCAATCAGCCCCAGCATTTT.

The J gene is TRBJ2-7, the V gene TRBV4-3; 8 nucleotides align to TRBD2. V gave up 5 bases and J gave up 6 bases; unmatched junction bases: 9. Germline V gene lookup returns CDR1 LGHNA and CDR2 YSLEER. CDR3 length: 14 amino acids. The CDR3 sequence is CASSTGTSWSEQYF. DNA of the CDR3: TGCGCCAGCAGCACCGGGACTAGTTGGAGCGAGCAGTACTTC.

This chain links TRBV19 with TRBJ2-1; tentative D call: TRBD2 (6 bases). Trimming shortened V by 3 bases and J by 1 base, and 19 bases separated the two germline ends. The CDR3 sequence is 18 residues long. The germline CDR1 and CDR2 sequences are LNHDA and SQIVND (reference sequence). CDR3 bases: TGTGCCAGTAGTATGTCAGTTGGAGGGCGGGCATCCTACAATGAGCAGTTCTTC. This sequence encodes CASSMSVGGRASYNEQFF.

The chain recombines TRBV25-1 with TRBJ2-5; a weak D match, TRBD2 (6 bases). The V end lost 2 bases, the J end lost 5 bases, and 15 bases lay between the germline ends. The CDR3 is made up of 15 amino acids. Germline values: CDR1 MGHDK, CDR2 SYGVNS. The CDR3 DNA follows: TGTGCCAGCAGTGAACCACGGGACTTTCAGGAGACCCAGTACTTC. This codes for CASSEPRDFQETQYF.

This chain uses TRBV28 with TRBJ1-2; D is unresolved. The length of the CDR3 is 13 residues. V lost 3 bases, J lost 6 bases, and 11 bases lay in between. Germline assignment: CDR1 MDHEN and CDR2 SYDVKM. CDR3 DNA: TGTGCCAGCAGTTTTTACGTCGCAGATGGCTACACCTTC. It encodes CASSFYVADGYTF.

The rearrangement joins TRBV20-1 to TRBJ2-1, with 7 bases identical to TRBD1. Trimming took 6 bases from V and 10 from J; bases not matched to a gene: 6. Germline lookup yields CDR1 DFQATT and CDR2 SNEGSKA (reference sequence). CDR3 length: 11 residues. The CDR3, as DNA: TGCAGTGCCAAGGGGGCAGGGGAGCAGTTCTTC. Translating it yields CSAKGAGEQFF.

This chain connects TRBV7-3 to TRBJ2-3; D ambiguous. The V end lost 0 bases, the J end lost 8 bases, and 6 bases lay between the germline ends. Germline V gene lookup returns CDR1 SGHTA and CDR2 FQGTGA. This CDR3 spans 12 amino acids. The CDR3 protein is CASSLTSSTQYF. CDR3 nucleotides: TGTGCCAGCAGCTTAACGTCGAGTACGCAGTATTTT.

The chain combines TRBV6-1 with TRBJ2-7; 7 bases are a match to TRBD2. Trimming cost V 1 base and J 0 bases; bases outside gene matches: 6. CDR1 MNHNS and CDR2 SASEGT come from the germline V gene. The CDR3 covers 16 residues. The CDR3 loop reads CASSEDGGSPSYEQYF. CDR3 in DNA: TGTGCCAGCAGTGAAGATGGCGGGAGCCCCTCCTACGAGCAGTACTTC.

The chain carries TRBV4-2 and TRBJ2-7; 8 bases line up with TRBD1. The germline V gene encodes CDR1 LGHNA and CDR2 YNFKEQ. The J segment lost 2 bases and the V segment lost 1 base, leaving 7 bases of the junction unmatched. The CDR3 totals 16 residues. Here the CDR3 DNA reads TGTGCCAGCAGCCAAGTAGGAGGACAGGGCCCCTACGAGCAGTACTTC. It codes for CASSQVGGQGPYEQYF.

This chain joins TRBV11-3 and TRBJ2-7; perhaps TRBD1 as D (5 bases). The V gene lost 6 bases and the J gene lost 6 bases, with 12 bases spanning the gap. The CDR3 totals 12 residues. Germline-derived CDR1 and CDR2 are SGHNT and YENEEA. The CDR3 sequence is CASSSGFSEQYF. CDR3 sequence (DNA): TGTGCCAGCAGTTCAGGGTTCTCCGAGCAGTACTTC.

The chain links TRBV10-3 to TRBJ2-7; TRBD2 matches at 7 bases. The CDR3 has 14 residues. V lost 10 bases, J lost 2 bases, and 11 bases stayed unmatched. CDR1 is ENHRY, CDR2 SYGVKD, per germline. CDR3 region: CATAPGDYTYEQYF. CDR3 nucleotides: TGTGCCACCGCTCCGGGGGACTACACCTACGAGCAGTACTTC.

The chain employs TRBV18 and TRBJ1-5, with TRBD1 matching 10 bases. The CDR3 runs to 17 residues. V lost 8 bases and J lost 1; bases outside the gene matches: 11. In germline, CDR1 is KGHSH, CDR2 LQKENI. CDR3 DNA sequence: TGTGCCAGCGCCCGGGACAGGGGTTCGGGAAGCAATCAGCCCCAGCATTTT. Protein: CASARDRGSGSNQPQHF. Supplemented by reference TRBV18 and TRBJ1-5, the full variable domain reads NAGVMQNPRHLVRRRGQEARLRCSPMKGHSHVYWYRQLPEEGLKFMVYLQKENIIDESGMPKERFSAEFPKEGPSILRIQQVVRGDSAAYFCASARDRGSGSNQPQHFGDGTRLSIL.

J is TRBJ2-3 and V is TRBV18, with D maybe TRBD2 (6 bases). The CDR3 sequence is 12 residues long. Germline loops: CDR1 KGHSH, CDR2 LQKENI. V was shortened by 3 bases and J by 6 bases, with 7 bases between the two germline ends. The CDR3 sequence: CASSPSGDTQYF. CDR3 DNA sequence: TGTGCCAGCTCACCGAGCGGGGATACGCAGTATTTT.

The chain links TRBV7-9 to TRBJ1-2; 7 bases line up with TRBD1. Per germline, CDR1 SEHNR and CDR2 FQNEAQ (reference sequence). With 4 bases clipped from V and 7 bases from J, the junction kept 12 bases outside the gene matches. The CDR3 totals 15 residues. In DNA form, the CDR3 reads TGTGCCAGCAGCTATGGGACAGTTCGTAGGTCTGGCTACACCTTC. Translated: CASSYGTVRRSGYTF.

CDR3 sequence (DNA): TGTGCCAGCAGTGAAACCCTGACAGTAAACTATAATTCACCCCTCCACTTT. Protein sequence: CASSETLTVNYNSPLHF. The gene calls are TRBV6-1 and TRBJ1-6, with D maybe TRBD1 (5 bases). V was shortened by 2 bases and J by 3 bases, with 14 bases between the two germline ends. The CDR3 extends over 17 amino acids. Germline V gene lookup returns CDR1 MNHNS and CDR2 SASEGT.